This T cell receptor (beta chain) was identified in a study of cytomegalovirus exposure and HLA in healthy donors listed by TCRdb under 2017. Turning to the overall study: An earlier analysis of some 600 of the donors reported approximately 260 Gb of sequence data and around 120 million unique TCR beta sequences obtained from some 170 million T cells. About 280 gigabases of sequencing data and 70 million to 95 million unique TCR sequences made up an early release that covered fewer than 650 HLA-typed donors. The genetic ancestry cluster associated with self-reported Caucasian donors included over 80% of the approximately 410 genotyped donors. The study was designed to test whether signatures of past pathogen exposure could be identified by cataloging public T cell receptors. Using immunosequencing, the study profiled T cell repertoires from 500 to 800 subjects and related those repertoires to cytomegalovirus serostatus. In addition to the first cohort of 666 subjects, a separate validation cohort of around 110 different subjects was used. To predict cytomegalovirus infection status, the study brought together high-throughput TCR immunosequencing, statistical association of individual TCRs with disease status, and machine learning. A later analysis re-analyzed previously published TCR beta repertoires from about 730 donors and added high-resolution HLA genotyping to study TCR occurrence patterns. The later analysis used no new phenotypic data to find candidate immune exposures, relying instead on TCR beta sequences and their occurrence across donors. To decide whether each TCR beta V gene segment behaved as functional or pseudogenic, an earlier analysis of some 570 of the donors relied on high-throughput TCR beta sequencing. Donor age, sex, ethnicity and CMV serostatus were collected together with the repertoire data. A later genetic analysis took genome-wide SNP genotypes for about 55% of the 666 donors and used that subset as a discovery cohort. Every discovery cohort repertoire had been produced on one sequencing platform. HLA typing covered class I and class II loci at four-digit resolution. The number of typed donors differed by locus: about 629-630 for A, B, C, DRB1 and DQB1; roughly 510 for DQA1; fewer than 610 for DPA1; and roughly 470 for DPB1. A handful of DR-DQ haplotypes were handled as single units for association and clustering because linkage in the cohort was strong. Among 300 to 500 genotyped donors of the cohort, an average of roughly 230,000 unique TCR beta nucleotide sequences was sequenced per donor, of which roughly 18% were non-productive.

CDR1 and CDR2 are read off the germline V gene (reference sequence) as WNHNN and SYGVQD. V and J lose 2 bases and 6 bases, and a span of 10 bases separates them. The CDR3 measures 13 amino acids from cysteine to phenylalanine. Only the CDR3 portion is preserved as DNA: 39 bases, with reading frame beginning at the first base. This clone was observed a few times. This receptor's antigen is unknown. Base qualities were left out, and no much larger clone turns up one base away. The cohort was made up of under 800 healthy bone marrow donors. Cohort members were all nominally healthy when sampled, although unrecorded immune exposures were likely present. The donor tested CMV seronegative and was one of the 352 seronegative cohort members. Each donor provided a peripheral blood sample, and peripheral blood mononuclear cells were used for TCR beta sequencing. Genomic DNA was extracted from the blood cell samples with the Qiagen DNeasy Blood Extraction Kit.

Results and caveats for the whole study, not just this receptor: The authors suggested that the approach could potentially be generalized to other disease states and immunological phenotypes. A later analysis found that HLA-associated TCR beta chains were more clonally expanded and had lower generation probabilities than equally common non-associated chains. Sequencing depth was assumed to be roughly uniform across donors in the presence/absence analyses, though that assumption may not hold. Broadly in line with IMGT annotations, most TCR beta V segments showed up in productive rearrangements about 87% or about 30% of the time in an earlier analysis of 587 of the donors. Correlated functional status among segregating V segments might reflect linkage disequilibrium, but an unknown experimental factor could not be ruled out. A later genetic analysis associated a missense DCLRE1C variant with V-gene and J-gene trimming of TCR beta chains, and an independent cohort replicated the association. Strong co-occurrence of HLA alleles, especially DR and DQ, made assigning TCR associations to individual alleles difficult. The classifier was reported to diagnose cytomegalovirus status with high specificity and sensitivity in both the original and validation cohorts. According to a later analysis, most CMV-associated TCR beta chains appeared to be HLA-restricted, and the HLA associations seemed to be driven largely by CMV exposure. A few of the identified cytomegalovirus-associated TCR beta chains were confirmed in vitro to be specific for cytomegalovirus antigens. Because some donors lacked HLA typing at each locus, the association tests relied only on the typed subset. According to a later analysis, TCR association rates differed among HLA loci, with DRB1 alleles showing the most associated TCRs and HLA-C alleles showing the fewest. Because counts were too low, 15 to 20 rarely observed V segments, including chromosome 9 orphons, were left out of the earlier analysis of a few hundred of the donors. The only immune exposure information available for the cohort was CMV serostatus. This cohort had only TCR beta chains sequenced, and the lack of alpha or paired-chain data limited which features could be detected. Several of the top co-occurrence clusters appeared to be linked to parvovirus B19, influenza, CMV and Epstein-Barr virus, according to a later analysis. Most TCR sequences were observed very rarely across donors, whereas some public TCRs were present in many individuals. Some IMGT-functional V segments, including TRBV6-2 and TRBV6-3, could not be distinguished by the 87-base-pair reads and were therefore excluded. A total of 150 to 200 TCR beta chains were listed by the study as associated with cytomegalovirus. A later genetic analysis reported fewer N-insertions in productive TCRs among donors in an Asian-associated ancestry cluster than the approximately 670-donor mean. A further reported finding was that TCR beta sequences accurately predicted the HLA-A and HLA-B alleles for most subjects in the first cohort. In a later analysis, about 16,000 TCR beta sequences were associated with specific HLA alleles at a false discovery rate of 0.05. The sequencing pipeline was judged likely to have produced a cluster of highly shared sequence variants as a technical artifact.

The method was the immunoSEQ multiplex PCR assay. For the multiplex PCR, a mixture combining 60 forward primers for TCR Vbeta segments and 13 reverse primers for TCR Jbeta segments was used. Amplification of the CDR3 region of rearranged TCR beta genes was performed with a multiplex PCR assay on genomic DNA. On the Illumina HiSeq System, the amplified TCR beta libraries were sequenced as 87-base-pair reads. The original methods were these. A later analysis counted tens of millions of unique TCR beta chains across the 666 repertoires, and roughly 10 million of these chains were shared by at least two donors. A nearest-neighbor algorithm error-corrected the raw reads and collapsed the reads into unique sequences, merging closely related sequences to remove PCR and sequencing errors. CDR3 sequences were aligned to IMGT reference sequences to assign V, D and J gene segments. Each retained sequence needed at least a six-nucleotide match to both a V gene segment and a J gene segment. A rearrangement counted as productive if the CDR3 had no stop codons and remained in frame with V and J, and every other rearrangement counted as non-productive. CDR3 was defined according to IMGT convention as the region running from the second conserved V-encoded cysteine to the conserved J-encoded phenylalanine. In an earlier analysis of around 540 of the donors, sequences lacking an unambiguous match to a single V gene segment were excluded. An earlier analysis of a few hundred of the donors called V segments functional above 56.7% productive rearrangements and segregating when the between-donor standard deviation exceeded 5%. A statistical classification framework was built for diagnosing cytomegalovirus status from the catalog of TCR beta chain sequences. V and J gene assignment, in a later analysis, came from comparing TCR nucleotide sequences with IMGT/GENE-DB human TR gene sequences. The TCRdist pipeline was used in a later analysis to assign CDR3 sequences and most-parsimonious VDJ recombination scenarios. In a later analysis, each TCR beta chain was defined by its CDR3 amino acid sequence together with its V-gene family, and reads without a unique V-gene family were excluded. In a later analysis, 500 to 700 highly shared, low-generation-probability nucleotide sequences were removed to address suspected cross-contamination and a sequencing artifact. In a later analysis, a clonal expansion index for each public chain was calculated from normalized within-repertoire ranks of inferred template counts. Generation probabilities in a later analysis came from a VDJ recombination model fitted to out-of-frame rearrangements, and those results were checked against IGoR. A later analysis scored TCR-TCR, TCR-HLA and TCR-CMV co-occurrence with hypergeometric tests, applying a repertoire-size bias correction to TCR pairs. In a later analysis, false discovery rates were estimated by permuting HLA or CMV assignments 20 times. A later analysis grouped co-occurring TCRs with DBSCAN, adding TCRdist sequence similarity when clustering within HLA-allele-positive subsets. Repertoires with fewer than 30,000 or more than 120,000 public chains were left out of co-occurrence clustering, as were several repertoires with anomalous nucleotide sharing. The table comes from immuneACCESS by way of TCRdb, which keeps in-frame sequences with V and J called. Part of the clones is missing from these tables; in studies checked, under half for an unresolved V gene and the rest for unknown reasons. From that table come the V and J calls and clone size; the DNA was used to work out D and trimming. This sample has 200,000 to 250,000 clones in its table, and about 81% of those were observed once. The ten most abundant clones make up 2.5% to 3.5% of the sample.

Recombination joined TRBV10-1 with TRBJ1-1; TRBD1 is perhaps the D gene, given 5 matching bases. The TCR originated in a woman in her forties in good health and CMV-seronegative. What was sequenced was PBMCs. The bases are TGCGCCAGCAGTGAGGGGGCCCGAGCTGAAGCTTTCTTT. Protein translation: CASSEGARAEAFF.